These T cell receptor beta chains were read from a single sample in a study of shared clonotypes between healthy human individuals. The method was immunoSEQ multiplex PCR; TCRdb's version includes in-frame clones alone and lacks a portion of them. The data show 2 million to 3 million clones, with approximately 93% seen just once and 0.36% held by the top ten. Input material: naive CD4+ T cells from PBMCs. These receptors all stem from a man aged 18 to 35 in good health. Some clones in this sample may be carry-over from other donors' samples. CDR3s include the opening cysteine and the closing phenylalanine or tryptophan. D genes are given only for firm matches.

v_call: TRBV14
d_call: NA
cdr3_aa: CASSQGSGDLGYTF

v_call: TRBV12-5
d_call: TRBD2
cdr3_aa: CASGLPRDRGFASGRASYEQYF

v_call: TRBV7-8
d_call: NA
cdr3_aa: CASSLEGLSYEQYF

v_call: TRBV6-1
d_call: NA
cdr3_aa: CASRRGGGTNEKLFF

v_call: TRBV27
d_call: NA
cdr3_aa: CASSWHSNEKLFF

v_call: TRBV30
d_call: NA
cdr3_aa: CAWSLQGNQPQHF

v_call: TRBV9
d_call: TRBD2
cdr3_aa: CASSPRLAGGEQYF

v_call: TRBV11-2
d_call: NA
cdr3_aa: CASSPGTPVREQYF

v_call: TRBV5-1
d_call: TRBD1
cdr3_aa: CASSPGGTGGITEAFF

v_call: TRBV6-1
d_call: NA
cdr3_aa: CASSEARGNTIYF

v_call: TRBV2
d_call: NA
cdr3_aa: CASSGSRINWRESYNEQFF

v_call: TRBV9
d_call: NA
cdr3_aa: CASSVRPTGANVLTF

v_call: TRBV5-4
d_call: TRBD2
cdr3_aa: CASSLVAGAGDTQYF

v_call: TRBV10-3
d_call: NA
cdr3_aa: CAISESHVPSGGELFF

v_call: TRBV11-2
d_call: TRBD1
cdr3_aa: CASSPGTAQETQYF

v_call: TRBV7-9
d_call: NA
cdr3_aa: CASSLTSQGNEQFF

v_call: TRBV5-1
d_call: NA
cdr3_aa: CASRPGSRSGELFF